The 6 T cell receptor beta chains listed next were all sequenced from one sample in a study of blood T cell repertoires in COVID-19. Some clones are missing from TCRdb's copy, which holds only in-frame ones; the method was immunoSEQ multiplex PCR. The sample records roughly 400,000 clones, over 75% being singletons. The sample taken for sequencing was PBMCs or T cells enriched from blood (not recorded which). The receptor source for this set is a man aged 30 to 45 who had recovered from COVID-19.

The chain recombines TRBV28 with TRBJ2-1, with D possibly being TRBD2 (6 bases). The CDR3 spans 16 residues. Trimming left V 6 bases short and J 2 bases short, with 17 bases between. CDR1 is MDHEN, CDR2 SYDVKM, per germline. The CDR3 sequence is CASRGRFGVTYNEQFF. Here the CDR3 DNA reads TGTGCCAGCAGGGGGAGGTTTGGAGTCACCTACAATGAGCAGTTCTTC.

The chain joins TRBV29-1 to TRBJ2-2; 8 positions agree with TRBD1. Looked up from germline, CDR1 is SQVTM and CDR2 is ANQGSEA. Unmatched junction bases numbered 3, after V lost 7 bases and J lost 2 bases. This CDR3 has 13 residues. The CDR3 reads CSADRVNTGELFF. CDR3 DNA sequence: TGCAGCGCGGACAGGGTAAACACCGGGGAGCTGTTTTTT.

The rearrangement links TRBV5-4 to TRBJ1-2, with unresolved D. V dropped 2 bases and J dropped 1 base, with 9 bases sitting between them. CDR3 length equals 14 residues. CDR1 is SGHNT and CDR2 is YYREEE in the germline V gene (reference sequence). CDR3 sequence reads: CASSFSQVNYGYTF. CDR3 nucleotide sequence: TGTGCCAGCAGCTTCTCCCAGGTTAACTATGGCTACACCTTC.

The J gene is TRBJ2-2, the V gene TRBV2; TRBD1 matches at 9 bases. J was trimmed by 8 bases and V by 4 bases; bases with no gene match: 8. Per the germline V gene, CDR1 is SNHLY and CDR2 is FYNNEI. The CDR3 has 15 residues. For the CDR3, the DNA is TGTGCCAGCAGTGCGAGACAGGGGGATATAGGGGAGCTGTTTTTT. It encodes CASSARQGDIGELFF.

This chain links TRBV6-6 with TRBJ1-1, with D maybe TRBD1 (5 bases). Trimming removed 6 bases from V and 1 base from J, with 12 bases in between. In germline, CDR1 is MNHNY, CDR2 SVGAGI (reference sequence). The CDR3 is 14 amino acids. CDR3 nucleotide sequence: TGTGCCAGCAGGTCGGGGGAGAGGAACACTGAAGCTTTCTTT. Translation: CASRSGERNTEAFF.

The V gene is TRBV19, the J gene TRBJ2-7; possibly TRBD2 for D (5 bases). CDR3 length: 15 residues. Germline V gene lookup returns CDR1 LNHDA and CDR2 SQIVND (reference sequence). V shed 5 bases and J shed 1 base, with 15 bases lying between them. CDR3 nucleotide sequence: TGTGCCAGTAGTGGGTCCTTCGGGGTGTCCTACGAGCAGTACTTC. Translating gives CASSGSFGVSYEQYF.